This TCR beta chain is drawn from a study of memory CD4+ T cells and cytomegalovirus serostatus. Study as a whole: Healthy Belgian adult donors included nine or ten CMV-positive and 24 CMV-negative people. Study-wide results and limits: Suggested: most of the CMV-linked TCR signature lies in CD4+ memory cells.

In the study's own analysis: Out-of-frame sequences were removed, leaving 2,204,828 distinct TCRbeta sequences. Clones were read by immunoSEQ multiplex PCR, and TCRdb kept only the in-frame ones, dropping some. For V, J and clone size, that table is used; D and trimming come from the DNA. The sample has about 100,000 clones, 80% seen once; the top ten hold 3.6%. Germline V gene lookup returns CDR1 MDHEN and CDR2 SYDVKM. This CDR3 region has 12 residues. V gave up 6 bases and J gave up 5 bases, with 7 bases separating them. With respect to this clone: Antigen specificity is unknown.

The sort gate was single viable CD3+CD4+CD8-CD45RO+ cells for memory CD4+ T cells. Donors' CMV status reflects serum IgG against pp150, pp28, p38, p52. The J gene is TRBJ1-4, the V gene TRBV28; no firm D call. This receptor was taken from an adult in good health and CMV-seropositive. Sequenced material: memory CD4+ T cells from blood. The CDR3 DNA reads TGTGCCAGCAGGGAACAGAATGAAAAACTGTTTTTT. It specifies CASREQNEKLFF.